The 19 T cell receptor beta chains reported below all come from one sample, sequenced in a study of T cells of healthy individuals. Each CDR3 protein gets one entry after TCRdb re-called the 5' RACE reads with MiXCR. The data show some 100,000 distinct CDR3 sequences, roughly 15% seen once. These receptors were obtained from a human donor in good health.

The table lists this clonotype with many counts. The V gene is TRBV5-8, the J gene TRBJ2-1, with TRBD1 identical over 7 bases. With 3 bases clipped from V and 4 bases from J, the junction kept 4 bases outside the gene matches. The CDR3 has 14 residues. CDR1 SGHTS and CDR2 YDEGEE come from the germline V gene. The CDR3 DNA sequence: TGTGCCAGCAGCTACTTGGACAGGTACAATGAGCAGTTCTTC. It encodes CASSYLDRYNEQFF.

The chain employs TRBV5-1 and TRBJ2-3; no clear D gene. Germline V lookup: CDR1 SGHRS, CDR2 YFSETQ. V was shortened by 2 bases and J by 1 base, with 14 bases between the two germline ends. CDR3 length: 16 amino acids. CDR3 sequence reads: CASSFGRAVRTDTQYF. In nucleotides, the CDR3 is TGCGCCAGCAGCTTTGGCCGGGCAGTCCGCACAGATACGCAGTATTTT.

This clonotype has a handful of counts. This rearrangement joins TRBV4-3 to TRBJ2-3, with 8 positions matching TRBD1. With 0 bases clipped from V and 2 bases from J, the junction kept 10 bases outside the gene matches. CDR1 LGHNA and CDR2 YSLEER come from the germline V gene. The CDR3 contains 18 residues. CDR3 nucleotide sequence: TGCGCCAGCAGCCAAGATCCGGTGGGACAGGCCCCCACAGATACGCAGTATTTT. This translates into CASSQDPVGQAPTDTQYF.

About this clonotype itself: Mismatch with germline at one junction end may stem from a read error. The chain couples TRBV13 to TRBJ1-3, with D tentatively TRBD1 (5 bases). Per germline, CDR1 PRHDT and CDR2 FYEKMQ (reference sequence). The CDR3 totals 14 residues. The CDR3 DNA reads as TGTGCCAGCAGCGTAGGGGCCCCTGGAAACACCATATATTTT. Protein sequence: CASSVGAPGNTIYF.

This clonotype has more than one count but fewer than ten. The rearrangement joins TRBV7-2 to TRBJ1-6, with D tentatively TRBD1 (5 bases). The CDR3 has 16 residues. The V and J ends lost 5 bases and 4 bases respectively, with 15 bases between them. Germline assignment: CDR1 SGHTA and CDR2 FQGNSA. The CDR3 loop is CASSPRPGRYNSPLHF. CDR3 bases: TGTGCCAGCAGCCCGCGTCCAGGGAGGTATAATTCACCCCTCCACTTT.

Many counts were recorded for this clonotype. The V and J genes are TRBV20-1 and TRBJ2-7; TRBD2 agrees at 7 bases. Germline CDR1 is DFQATT and CDR2 is SNEGSKA (reference sequence). The CDR3 has 14 residues. V lost 7 bases, J lost 1 base, and 10 bases stayed unmatched. CDR3 nucleotide sequence: TGCAGTGGAGAGGCGATTAGCGGGTCCTACGAGCAGTACTTC. Protein sequence: CSGEAISGSYEQYF.

This clonotype occurred many times. CDR3 bases: TGTGCCAGCAACGACGTCGCCGGGGCCGAAGAGACCCAGTACTTC. Translating it yields CASNDVAGAEETQYF. The rearrangement uses TRBV5-6 and TRBJ2-5; D is possibly TRBD1 or TRBD2 (5 bases each). The CDR3 extends over 15 amino acids. Trimming left V 6 bases short and J 3 bases short, with 18 bases between. From germline, CDR1 is SGHDT and CDR2 YYEEEE.

The J gene is TRBJ1-6, the V gene TRBV20-1, with no clear D. The CDR3 loop spans 12 amino acids. V lost 4 bases and J 5 bases, leaving 6 bases between the germline ends. Germline assignment: CDR1 DFQATT and CDR2 SNEGSKA (reference sequence). The CDR3 reads CSAMTNNSPLHF. For the CDR3, the DNA is TGCAGTGCTATGACTAATAATTCACCCCTCCACTTT.

There are a few counts of this clonotype. The chain joins TRBV4-3 to TRBJ2-5; D remains unclear. V shed 0 bases and J shed 1 base, with 9 bases lying between them. Germline CDR1 LGHNA, CDR2 YSLEER. This CDR3 has 15 amino acids. The CDR3 sequence is CASSQDARSQETQYF. The CDR3 region has the DNA TGCGCCAGCAGCCAAGATGCCAGGTCCCAAGAGACCCAGTACTTC.

This clonotype was recorded a few times. The V call is TRBV19, the J call TRBJ1-5, with 10 bases aligning to TRBD1. J was trimmed by 2 bases and V by 6 bases; bases with no gene match: 4. Germline V lookup: CDR1 LNHDA, CDR2 SQIVND (reference sequence). The CDR3 covers 15 residues. This chain's CDR3 is CASSGQGVGNQPQHF. The CDR3 nucleotides are TGTGCCAGTAGCGGACAGGGGGTAGGCAATCAGCCCCAGCATTTT.

This clonotype was recorded at least ten times. The chain is built from TRBV4-1 and TRBJ2-5; 14 nucleotides line up with TRBD2. The length of the CDR3 is 16 residues. The germline V gene has CDR1 MGHRA and CDR2 YSYEKL. Trimming removed 2 bases from V and 7 bases from J; junction bases left unmatched: 6. The CDR3 sequence is CASSQTGLAGVGTQYF. The CDR3 DNA reads TGCGCCAGCAGCCAAACGGGACTAGCGGGAGTTGGGACCCAGTACTTC.

This clonotype was seen a handful of times. The chain has TRBV28 and TRBJ1-2; 7 bases line up with TRBD1. The length of the CDR3 is 14 residues. Per germline, CDR1 MDHEN and CDR2 SYDVKM. V was pared by 5 bases and J by 2 bases, with 5 bases of the junction left unmatched. CDR3 sequence (DNA): TGTGCCAGCAGTGGGGACAGATCGAACTATGGCTACACCTTC. Translating gives CASSGDRSNYGYTF.

This clonotype was seen a few times. The chain has TRBV20-1 and TRBJ2-3; D might be TRBD1 or TRBD2, each matching 5 bases. Trimming pared 3 bases from V and 10 bases from J, leaving 20 bases between. CDR1 DFQATT and CDR2 SNEGSKA come from the germline V gene (reference sequence). This CDR3 contains 14 residues. CDR3 nucleotide sequence: TGCAGTGCTAGTAAACCGGGACCCCAACTAGCGCAGTATTTT. It specifies CSASKPGPQLAQYF.

This clonotype was seen a few times. The V call is TRBV28, the J call TRBJ1-4; a weak D match, TRBD1 (5 bases). This CDR3 has 15 residues. Trimming pared 2 bases from V and 8 bases from J, leaving 15 bases between. Germline V gene sequence: CDR1 MDHEN, CDR2 SYDVKM. CDR3 sequence: CASSLPSGGWEKLFF. CDR3 DNA: TGTGCCAGCAGTTTACCCTCCGGGGGATGGGAAAAACTGTTTTTT.

Only a few counts were recorded for this clonotype. This chain uses TRBV29-1 with TRBJ2-7, with 7 bases matching TRBD1. Germline V gene data show CDR1 as SQVTM and CDR2 as ANQGSEA. The CDR3 totals 12 residues. V trimming: 4 bases; J trimming: 2 bases; junction bases outside the gene matches: 2. CDR3 in amino acids: CSVAQGAYEQYF. In DNA form, the CDR3 reads TGCAGCGTTGCGCAGGGGGCCTACGAGCAGTACTTC.

This clonotype showed up just a few times. The chain carries TRBV4-1 and TRBJ1-5; D not certain. This CDR3 is 17 amino acids long. CDR1 is MGHRA and CDR2 is YSYEKL in the germline V gene. Trimming removed 0 bases at V and 0 bases at J, with 12 bases between. The CDR3, as DNA: TGCGCCAGCAGCCAAGATATGGCTAGATCTAGCAATCAGCCCCAGCATTTT. This codes for CASSQDMARSSNQPQHF.

The CDR3, as DNA: TGTGCCAGCAGTGAGTCTGAATTGCAGTACTTC. Encoded protein: CASSESELQYF. This chain links TRBV2 with TRBJ2-7; D uncertain. Germline V gene data show CDR1 as SNHLY and CDR2 as FYNNEI. The CDR3 totals 11 residues. The ends were cut back, 3 bases at V and 9 bases at J, with 9 bases in the middle. The full variable domain, in which reference TRBV2 and TRBJ2-7 provide the parts outside the CDR3, is EPEVTQTPSHQVTQMGQEVILRCVPISNHLYFYWYRQILGQKVEFLVSFYNNEISEKSEIFDDQFSVERPDGSNFTLKIRSTKLEDSAMYFCASSESELQYFGPGTRLTVT.

The chain couples TRBV10-3 to TRBJ2-2, with D possibly being TRBD2 (5 bases). CDR1 and CDR2 (germline): ENHRY, SYGVKD. Between the trimmed V and J ends, which lost 3 bases and 0 bases, there was a span of 8 bases. This CDR3 has 15 residues. The CDR3 DNA reads TGTGCCATCAGTGATGGGAGACCGAACACCGGGGAGCTGTTTTTT. Encoded protein: CAISDGRPNTGELFF.

A word on this clonotype: This may stem from a read error, because a much larger clone lies one nucleotide away. V usage is TRBV5-5 and J usage is TRBJ1-1, with a weak D call TRBD1 (6 bases). Per the germline V gene, CDR1 is SGHKS and CDR2 is YYEKEE (reference sequence). The CDR3 contains 15 residues. V was shortened by 5 bases and J by 6 bases, with 20 bases between the two germline ends. CDR3 nucleotides: TGTGCCAGCAGGGATACAGGGTTGGCCATGGCTGAAGCTTTCTTT. Protein sequence: CASRDTGLAMAEAFF.